The subject of this entry is one TCR beta chain. These data are taken from a study of OX40 agonist ivuxolimab in advanced cancers. Only in-frame clones appear in the TCRdb table, and some are missing; sequencing was by immunoSEQ multiplex PCR. The sample records more than 50,000 clones, about 89% being singletons. CDR3 length equals 14 residues. With 4 bases clipped from V and 7 bases from J, the junction kept 7 bases outside the gene matches. Per the germline V gene, CDR1 is SGHAT and CDR2 is FQNNGV. The chain combines TRBV11-2 with TRBJ2-1; 7 bases align to TRBD1. Sequencing was performed on CD4+ or CD8+ T cells sorted from blood, taken in a trial of the OX40 agonist ivuxolimab. The TCR was taken from an adult with an advanced solid tumor such as melanoma, head and neck, liver or kidney cancer. This chain's CDR3 is CASSYSTGMNEQFF. The CDR3 DNA sequence: TGTGCCAGCAGCTATTCGACAGGGATGAATGAGCAGTTCTTC.